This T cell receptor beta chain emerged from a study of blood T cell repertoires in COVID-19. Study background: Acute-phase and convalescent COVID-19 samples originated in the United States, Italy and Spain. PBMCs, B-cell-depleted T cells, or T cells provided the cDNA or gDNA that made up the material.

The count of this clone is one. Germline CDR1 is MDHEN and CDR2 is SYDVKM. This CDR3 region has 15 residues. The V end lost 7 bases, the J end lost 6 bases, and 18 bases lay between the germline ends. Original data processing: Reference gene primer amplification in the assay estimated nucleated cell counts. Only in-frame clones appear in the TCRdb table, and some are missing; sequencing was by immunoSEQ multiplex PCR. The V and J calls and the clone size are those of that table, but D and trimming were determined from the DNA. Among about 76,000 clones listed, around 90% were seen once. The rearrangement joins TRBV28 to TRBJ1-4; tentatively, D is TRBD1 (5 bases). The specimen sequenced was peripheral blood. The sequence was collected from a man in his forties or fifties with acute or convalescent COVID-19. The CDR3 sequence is CASTPIPGSDEKLFF. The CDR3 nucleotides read TGTGCCAGCACCCCAATACCAGGGTCGGATGAAAAACTGTTTTTT. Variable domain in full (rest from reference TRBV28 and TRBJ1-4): DVKVTQSSRYLVKRTGEKVFLECVQDMDHENMFWYRQDPGLGLRLIYFSYDVKMKEKGDIPEGYSVSREKKERFSLILESASTNQTSMYLCASTPIPGSDEKLFFGSGTQLSVL.